The next 31 T cell receptor beta chains were all read from a single sample in a study of blood T cell repertoires in COVID-19. TCRdb's table, derived via immunoSEQ multiplex PCR, lists solely in-frame clones and lacks some. In the table there are roughly 240,000 clones, 75% to 85% of which are singletons. Sequenced sample: peripheral blood. Receptor source: a woman between 70 and 85 years old with acute or convalescent COVID-19.

This chain uses TRBV9 with TRBJ2-7, with 10 positions matching TRBD2. The germline V gene encodes CDR1 SGDLS and CDR2 YYNGEE. This CDR3 region has 16 residues. Trimming removed 0 bases from V and 1 base from J; junction bases left unmatched: 4. The CDR3 region is CASSVEPSGGSYEQYF. The CDR3 DNA sequence: TGTGCCAGCAGCGTAGAGCCTAGCGGGGGTTCCTACGAGCAGTACTTC.

As concerns this clone: The identical CDR3 is also encoded by other nucleotide sequences in the sample. The rearrangement uses TRBV28 and TRBJ1-3; 7 nucleotides align to TRBD1. In germline, CDR1 is MDHEN, CDR2 SYDVKM. V was pared by 8 bases and J by 0 bases, with 1 base of the junction left unmatched. The CDR3 runs 13 residues. CDR3 nucleotide sequence: TGTGCCAGCCGACAGGGCTCTGGAAACACCATATATTTT. Protein: CASRQGSGNTIYF.

V gene TRBV7-8 combines with J gene TRBJ2-1, with D perhaps matching TRBD2 (5 bases). Germline lookup yields CDR1 SGHVS and CDR2 FQNEAQ. Trimming shortened V by 5 bases and J by 10 bases, and 12 bases separated the two germline ends. This CDR3 comprises 12 residues. The CDR3 DNA reads as TGTGCCAGCAGCCCAATAGCGTGGGAGCAGTTCTTC. Translation gives CASSPIAWEQFF.

V gene TRBV7-2 combines with J gene TRBJ1-1; D is unclear. The CDR3 is made up of 13 amino acids. The V and J ends lost 5 bases and 5 bases respectively, with 12 bases between them. Germline-derived CDR1 and CDR2 are SGHTA and FQGNSA. Here the CDR3 DNA reads TGTGCCAGCAGCCCTCCGGACTCGACTGAAGCTTTCTTT. Amino acid sequence: CASSPPDSTEAFF. Together with reference TRBV7-2 and TRBJ1-1, the CDR3 gives the full variable domain: GAGVSQSPSNKVTEKGKDVELRCDPISGHTALYWYRQSLGQGLEFLIYFQGNSAPDKSGLPSDRFSAERTGGSVSTLTIQRTQQEDSAVYLCASSPPDSTEAFFGQGTRLTVV.

The rearrangement uses TRBV11-3 and TRBJ2-1, with 11 bases aligning to TRBD2. The CDR3 has 16 residues. V gave up 1 base and J gave up 10 bases; unmatched junction bases: 9. Germline V gene sequence: CDR1 SGHNT, CDR2 YENEEA. The CDR3 nucleotides read TGTGCCAGCAGCTTAGCCCTAGCGGGGGGCCCGAAGGAGCAGTTCTTC. This gives the protein CASSLALAGGPKEQFF. Filled out from reference TRBV11-3 and TRBJ2-1, the complete variable domain reads EAGVVQSPRYKIIEKKQPVAFWCNPISGHNTLYWYLQNLGQGPELLIRYENEEAVDDSQLPKDRFSAERLKGVDSTLKIQPAELGDSAVYLCASSLALAGGPKEQFFGPGTRLTVL.

This clone was seen once. The chain joins TRBV19 to TRBJ1-2; 8 positions agree with TRBD1. The CDR3 contains 12 residues. Germline CDR1 and CDR2: LNHDA and SQIVND (reference sequence). The junction had 0 bases not matched to a gene; V was cut back by 8 bases and J by 1 base. CDR3 in amino acids: CASGQGNYGYTF. DNA of the CDR3: TGTGCCAGTGGACAGGGTAACTATGGCTACACCTTC.

This chain links TRBV6-5 with TRBJ1-2, with TRBD1 matching 8 bases. In germline, CDR1 is MNHEY, CDR2 SVGAGI. The CDR3 has 13 residues. J was trimmed by 4 bases and V by 7 bases; bases with no gene match: 5. The CDR3 region has the DNA TGTGCCAGCAAGACGACAGGGGCCTATGGCTACACCTTC. Translated, it gives CASKTTGAYGYTF.

This chain links TRBV11-3 with TRBJ2-3, with 7 nucleotides matching TRBD1. The V gene end was trimmed by 2 bases and the J gene end by 0 bases; junction bases not matched to a gene: 2. Looked up from germline, CDR1 is SGHNT and CDR2 is YENEEA. The CDR3 sequence is 15 residues long. The CDR3 DNA follows: TGTGCCAGCAGCTTAACAGGGGCGAGCACAGATACGCAGTATTTT. It codes for CASSLTGASTDTQYF.

Only a few counts were recorded for this clone. Its ends do not fully match the called genes, so a read error is possible. The chain combines TRBV2 with TRBJ1-2; possibly TRBD1 for D (5 bases). Germline CDR1 SNHLY, CDR2 FYNNEI. The CDR3 spans 13 residues. CDR3 in DNA: TGTGCCAGCAGCGAAGACAGTAGCTATGGCTACACCTTC. The encoded protein is CASSEDSSYGYTF.

The V and J genes are TRBV4-1 and TRBJ1-2, with TRBD1 identical over 7 bases. This CDR3 contains 15 residues. V trimming: 4 bases; J trimming: 5 bases; junction bases outside the gene matches: 10. The germline CDR1 and CDR2 sequences are MGHRA and YSYEKL. Here the CDR3 DNA reads TGCGCCAGCAGCCCGGACCGGACAGGTGCTTATGGCTACACCTTC. It yields the protein CASSPDRTGAYGYTF.

The genes are TRBV6-2 or TRBV6-3 and TRBJ1-1; no definite D call. The CDR3 is 14 amino acids. Trimming took 3 bases from V and 0 from J, leaving 8 bases between them. Germline CDR1 reads MNHEY; CDR2 reads SVGEGT. The CDR3 here is CASSYSGMNTEAFF. The CDR3 bases are TGTGCCAGCAGTTATAGCGGAATGAACACTGAAGCTTTCTTT.

This clone was seen at least ten times. The genes are TRBV10-1 and TRBJ2-1; weak D call: TRBD1 (5 bases). Germline lookup yields CDR1 WNHNN and CDR2 SYGVQD (reference sequence). The V end was cut by 3 bases, the J end by 12 bases, with 12 bases between. This CDR3 comprises 12 residues. CDR3: CASSETGSGQFF. The CDR3 DNA is TGCGCCAGCAGTGAAACAGGATCCGGGCAGTTCTTC.

DNA for the CDR3: TGTGCCAGCAGTTTCGGGACAGCCACTAACTATGGCTACACCTTC. Protein product: CASSFGTATNYGYTF. J is TRBJ1-2 and V is TRBV28; 7 bases are shared with TRBD1. Germline CDR1 is MDHEN and CDR2 is SYDVKM. This CDR3 spans 15 amino acids. V was pared by 3 bases and J by 0 bases, with 4 bases of the junction left unmatched.

J is TRBJ2-7 and V is TRBV7-2, with TRBD2 matching over 9 bases. CDR1 is SGHTA, CDR2 FQGNSA, per germline. This CDR3 spans 16 amino acids. V shed 2 bases and J 1 base; nucleotides not matched to a gene: 6. For the CDR3, the DNA is TGTGCCAGCAGCTTATACGGCGGGGGGGCTTCCTACGAGCAGTACTTC. Translated, it gives CASSLYGGGASYEQYF.

The chain links TRBV5-1 to TRBJ2-3; weak D call: TRBD2 (6 bases). The V and J ends lost 1 base and 0 bases respectively, with 9 bases between them. From germline, CDR1 is SGHRS and CDR2 YFSETQ. The CDR3 has 15 amino acids. In nucleotides, the CDR3 is TGCGCCAGCAGCTTGCGCGGGGCTAGCACAGATACGCAGTATTTT. Protein sequence: CASSLRGASTDTQYF.

The chain has TRBV10-3 and TRBJ1-4; weak D call: TRBD1 (5 bases). CDR1 and CDR2 from the germline V gene are ENHRY and SYGVKD. The CDR3 runs to 15 residues. Trimming took off 6 bases at V and 3 bases at J, with 14 bases between the two ends. Here the CDR3 DNA reads TGTGCCATCAGCGACGGAGGGGCCTCTAATGAAAAACTGTTTTTT. It yields the protein CAISDGGASNEKLFF.

As DNA, the CDR3 is TGTGCCAGCTTAGCCGGGACAGAAGGCGGCTACACCTTC. This encodes CASLAGTEGGYTF. The J gene is TRBJ1-2, the V gene TRBV6-5; TRBD1 matches 7 bases. Germline CDR1 is MNHEY and CDR2 is SVGAGI. Unmatched junction bases numbered 11, after V lost 8 bases and J lost 8 bases. This CDR3 contains 13 residues.

This sequence joins TRBV6-1 and TRBJ2-3; TRBD2 agrees at 8 bases. In germline, CDR1 is MNHNS, CDR2 SASEGT. The CDR3 has 16 amino acids. V shed 0 bases and J 2 bases; nucleotides not matched to a gene: 4. This chain's CDR3 is CASSEAGGGTTDTQYF. The CDR3 bases are TGTGCCAGCAGTGAAGCCGGGGGGGGGACCACAGATACGCAGTATTTT.

V usage is TRBV3-1 (or the pseudogene TRBV3-2) and J usage is TRBJ2-3; D not certain. CDR1 is LGHDT and CDR2 is YNNKEL in the germline V gene (reference sequence). Trimming pared 5 bases from V and 6 bases from J, leaving 6 bases between. The CDR3 covers 11 residues. CDR3 bases: TGTGCCAGCAGCGAGAGGGATACGCAGTATTTT. It encodes CASSERDTQYF.

V is TRBV29-1 and J is TRBJ2-7; D remains unclear. The germline V gene has CDR1 SQVTM and CDR2 ANQGSEA. There are 13 residues in the CDR3. V was pared by 4 bases and J by 5 bases, with 15 bases between. The CDR3 nucleotides read TGCAGCGTTGCCCCTACGACAAGCCACGAGCAGTACTTC. It codes for CSVAPTTSHEQYF.

This sequence joins TRBV19 and TRBJ1-1, with 9 bases matching TRBD1. This CDR3 comprises 15 residues. Germline CDR1 and CDR2: LNHDA and SQIVND (reference sequence). V was pared by 8 bases and J by 4 bases, with 11 bases of the junction left unmatched. Here the CDR3 reads CASSRTGAPGTEAFF. CDR3 bases: TGTGCCAGTTCTAGGACAGGGGCGCCGGGCACTGAAGCTTTCTTT.

The chain couples TRBV18 to TRBJ2-1; 10 nucleotides match TRBD1. Losses at the gene ends were 4 bases for V and 6 bases for J; bases not matched to a gene: 9. CDR1 and CDR2 (germline): KGHSH, LQKENI. The CDR3 consists of 16 residues. The CDR3 bases are TGTGCCAGCTCACGCCGGGACAGGGGCCCCCTCAATGAGCAGTTCTTC. Translation: CASSRRDRGPLNEQFF.

The chain links TRBV28 to TRBJ1-2, with D possibly being TRBD1 (6 bases). V lost 3 bases and J 0 bases, leaving 14 bases between the germline ends. The CDR3 consists of 16 residues. Germline CDR1 MDHEN, CDR2 SYDVKM. The CDR3 here is CASSFKQGTTNYGYTF. CDR3 in DNA: TGTGCCAGCAGTTTTAAGCAGGGGACTACTAACTATGGCTACACCTTC.

The V and J genes are TRBV11-3 and TRBJ2-3; the D gene is possibly TRBD2 (5 bases). CDR3 length: 14 amino acids. Germline CDR1 is SGHNT and CDR2 is YENEEA. Trimming stripped 5 bases from V and 1 base from J, with 10 bases between. The CDR3 nucleotides read TGTGCCAGCAGCCTTGCGGGCGGCACAGATACGCAGTATTTT. It is translated as CASSLAGGTDTQYF.

This chain uses TRBV28 with TRBJ1-2, with 7 bases that match TRBD1. Germline trimming cut 10 bases from V and 0 bases from J; bases unmatched to any gene: 8. This CDR3 spans 14 amino acids. Germline loops: CDR1 MDHEN, CDR2 SYDVKM. CDR3: CATLGQPSNYGYTF. For the CDR3, the DNA is TGTGCCACCCTGGGACAGCCATCTAACTATGGCTACACCTTC.

V and J are TRBV9 and TRBJ1-3, with 9 positions matching TRBD1. Trimming cost V 3 bases and J 4 bases; bases outside gene matches: 5. The CDR3 totals 15 residues. Looked up from germline, CDR1 is SGDLS and CDR2 is YYNGEE. The CDR3 loop is CASSAGTGLGNTIYF. CDR3 in DNA: TGTGCCAGCAGCGCCGGGACAGGGTTGGGAAACACCATATATTTT.

The chain joins TRBV6-2 or TRBV6-3 to TRBJ2-1; D may be TRBD2 (6 bases). V was shortened by 6 bases and J by 0 bases, with 15 bases between the two germline ends. CDR3 length: 16 amino acids. Germline V lookup: CDR1 MNHEY, CDR2 SVGEGT. In nucleotides, the CDR3 is TGTGCCAGCAGCTTACTCCGGGGGAGCTCCTACAATGAGCAGTTCTTC. Protein: CASSLLRGSSYNEQFF.

The rearrangement links TRBV6-1 to TRBJ2-2; weak D call: TRBD1 (5 bases). Trimming took 4 bases from V and 4 from J, leaving 16 bases between them. Germline V gives CDR1 MNHNS, CDR2 SASEGT. There are 16 residues in the CDR3. CDR3 sequence (DNA): TGTGCCAGCAGTGGGGCAGGGAAGGGTGTCACCGGGGAGCTGTTTTTT. The encoded protein is CASSGAGKGVTGELFF.

The CDR3, as DNA: TGTGCCAGCAGCCAGGACTCTTATAAGCCCCAGCATTTT. Residues: CASSQDSYKPQHF. The gene calls are TRBV11-2 and TRBJ1-5, with D unresolved. This CDR3 has 13 amino acids. The V gene's germline CDR1 is SGHAT and CDR2 FQNNGV. V lost 5 bases and J 8 bases, leaving 13 bases between the germline ends.

The genes are TRBV5-1 and TRBJ1-1, with 7 bases lining up with TRBD1. Germline-derived CDR1 and CDR2 are SGHRS and YFSETQ. This CDR3 has 15 residues. After removal of 5 bases from V and 0 bases from J, the junction contained 7 bases not matched to a gene. The CDR3 DNA follows: TGCGCCAGCAGTACACCGGGACAGATGAACACTGAAGCTTTCTTT. Its translation is CASSTPGQMNTEAFF.

V and J are TRBV3-1 (or the pseudogene TRBV3-2) and TRBJ1-6, with D perhaps TRBD1 (5 bases). CDR3 size: 14 residues. V shed 0 bases and J shed 6 bases, with 6 bases lying between them. Germline V gene sequence: CDR1 LGHDT, CDR2 YNNKEL (reference sequence). The CDR3: CASSQEQGNSPLHF. The CDR3 bases are TGTGCCAGCAGCCAAGAGCAGGGTAATTCACCCCTCCACTTT.